This T cell receptor (beta chain) was captured in a study of cytomegalovirus exposure and HLA in healthy donors. With regard to this clone: Its antigen remains unidentified.

Assay used: immunoSEQ multiplex PCR; TCRdb lists only in-frame clones, some missing. The sample includes a few hundred thousand clones, 65% to 85% seen only once; the top ten take around 15%. The V end was cut by 6 bases, the J end by 2 bases, with 4 bases between. Germline loops: CDR1 MNHEY, CDR2 SMNVEV (reference sequence). This CDR3 spans 11 amino acids. Overall study results and limits: Cytomegalovirus-associated status was assigned to fewer than 200 TCR beta chains.

V usage is TRBV27 and J usage is TRBJ2-5; D is ambiguous. This TCR came from a woman in her 30s in good health and CMV-seropositive. Sequenced material: PBMCs. The CDR3 nucleotides are TGTGCCAGCAGGGGACAAGAGACCCAGTACTTC. This translates into CASRGQETQYF.